This T cell receptor (beta chain) was observed in a study of neoadjuvant nivolumab and ipilimumab in lung cancer. The overall study: Nivolumab 3 mg/kg was given days 1, 15 and 29, plus ipilimumab 1 mg/kg day 1 in combination.

To note about this clone: Its antigen is unknown.

Findings and caveats of the study: Only a single major-pathologic-response sample was available for clonality analysis.

Profiled with immunoSEQ multiplex PCR; TCRdb holds only in-frame clones, not every one. The sample holds approximately 40,000 clones, roughly 87% seen once. CDR1 is GTSNPN and CDR2 is SVGIG in the germline V gene (reference sequence). The CDR3 sequence is 20 residues long. Trimming at V came to 0 bases and at J to 0 bases, leaving 17 bases not matched to a gene. The sequence came from an adult with non-small cell lung cancer. The chain recombines TRBV30 with TRBJ2-3; 8 nucleotides agree with TRBD2. The sequencing used peripheral blood, collected before neoadjuvant nivolumab, alone or with ipilimumab. The CDR3 sequence: CAWSVEVAGSPSHSTDTQYF. In DNA, the CDR3 is TGTGCCTGGAGTGTCGAGGTAGCGGGAAGTCCCTCCCATAGCACAGATACGCAGTATTTT.